Sequencing of this TCR beta chain was carried out in a study of blood T cells in healthy people across ages. V was pared by 5 bases and J by 0 bases, with 10 bases between. CDR1 is MNHEY and CDR2 is SMNVEV in the germline V gene (reference sequence). The CDR3 has 15 residues. Alongside a J-beta primer mix, a sample-barcoded 5' primer served in a second PCR lasting roughly 6 to 12 cycles. Individual samples furnished no less than 3 million CDR3-containing paired-end reads apiece. In TCRdb, the 5' RACE reads were re-called with MiXCR into one record per CDR3 protein. The sample has 1.2 million to 1.5 million distinct CDR3 sequences, 42% seen once; the top ten hold roughly 7.9%. This clonotype turned up a few times.

This clonotype originated in a woman younger than 35 in good health. Sequenced sample: blood. The chain combines TRBV27 with TRBJ2-2; tentatively, D is TRBD1 (6 bases). The CDR3 reads CASSVRDTNTGELFF. CDR3 nucleotide sequence: TGTGCCAGCAGTGTCCGGGACACGAACACCGGGGAGCTGTTTTTT.